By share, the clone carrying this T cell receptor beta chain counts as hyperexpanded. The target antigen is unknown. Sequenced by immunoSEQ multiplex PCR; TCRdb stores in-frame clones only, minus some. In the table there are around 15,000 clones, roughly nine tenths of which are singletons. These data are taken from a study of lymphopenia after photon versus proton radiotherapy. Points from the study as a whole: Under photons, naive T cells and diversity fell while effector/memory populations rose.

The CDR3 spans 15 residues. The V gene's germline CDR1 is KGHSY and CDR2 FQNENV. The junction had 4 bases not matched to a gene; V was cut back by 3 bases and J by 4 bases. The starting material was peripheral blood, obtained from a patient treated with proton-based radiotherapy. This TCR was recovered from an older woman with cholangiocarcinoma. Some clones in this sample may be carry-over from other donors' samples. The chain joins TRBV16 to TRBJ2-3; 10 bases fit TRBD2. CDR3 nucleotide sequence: TGTGCCAGCAGCCACCCTAGCGGGAGACCAGATACGCAGTATTTT. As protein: CASSHPSGRPDTQYF.